This note documents a single T cell receptor beta chain sequence. This clonotype was seen more than once but under ten times. Its binding antigen is unknown. There are no base qualities to consult, and no much larger clone falls within one base. The library was obtained by 5' RACE. TCRdb names Illumina HiSeq 2500 as the instrument used. A second PCR of about 6 to 12 cycles was performed with a sample-barcoded 5' primer and a J-beta primer mix. A template-switch 5' adaptor carrying 12 random nucleotides introduced a unique molecular identifier onto each TCR beta cDNA molecule. Each sample yielded at least 2.5 million CDR3-containing paired-end reads. First-strand cDNA was synthesized from all RNA with the Mint cDNA synthesis kit, primed by a TRBC-specific oligonucleotide. Following uracil-DNA glycosylase treatment, all cDNA underwent a first 18-cycle PCR with the universal primers M1SS and BC2_uni_R. On the study's bioinformatics: Each sample was normalized by randomly selecting 1 million high-quality reads, each carrying a distinct molecular identifier. Reads with shared molecular identifiers were discarded instead of being binned into consensus sequences. MiTCR, set to a Q25 quality threshold and the strictest error-elimination algorithm, was used for CDR3 identification, clonotype clustering and error correction. A nonparametric unseen species model using Euler transformation provided a lower-bound estimate of total TCR beta diversity. Using fastp trimming at Q25 and MiXCR clonotype assembly, TCRdb reanalyzed the public sequencing data and kept in-frame beta chains. Identical CDR3 proteins give one entry, which carries the most common genes and DNA. The V and J calls and clone size are TCRdb's, not the authors'. The sample yields 450,000 to 700,000 distinct CDR3 sequences; 25% to 30% were counted once. About 18% of the sample rests with the top ten.

The source of the sample is a study of blood T cells in healthy people across ages (dated by TCRdb to between 2014 and 2017). Turning to the overall study: In model experiments, template switching captured roughly one uniquely barcoded TCR beta cDNA molecule for every two T cells. The study measured age-related changes in TCR beta repertoire diversity using deep sequencing normalized with unique cDNA molecular identifiers. The donors were split into four age groups: young (average around 15 years), middle-aged (more than 35), aged (around 67) and long-lived (approximately 80). To avoid experimental bias, donors of different ages were distributed randomly across sequencing lanes. The study analyzed two additional independent replicas of 1 million unique cDNA reads from the same blood draw for two donors, one aged 18 to 29 and one aged 80 or older. Broad study findings and their caveats: Estimates of total diversity based on one million sequenced T cells were regarded as lower bounds and as underestimates. Observed TCR beta diversity per million T cells fell roughly linearly with age, and a significant reduction was already apparent by age around 39. Since profiling was done on bulk unsorted PBMCs, naive and antigen-experienced compartments could not be conclusively compared. Because donor CMV infection status was unknown, age-related changes in expanded clonotypes were potentially confounded. The long-lived group showed more naive CD4+ T cells, fewer expanded clones and increased TCR diversity than the aged group, suggesting age selection. Observed TCR beta diversity correlated strongly with the percentage of naive T cells measured by flow cytometry.

The germline V gene (reference sequence) sets CDR1 to DFQATT and CDR2 to SNEGSKA. V loses 0 bases, J loses 1 base, and the germline ends lie 13 bases apart. The CDR3 starts with the cysteine, ends with the phenylalanine, and has 15 residues. CDR3 DNA is the only sequence kept; it has 45 bases, read in frame from the first base. Donors were 39 systemically healthy Caucasian individuals from Russia aged roughly 6 to 90 years. Each donor gave 9.5 to 10 milliliters of peripheral blood, drawn into EDTA-treated Vacutainer tubes. Ficoll-Paque density-gradient centrifugation was used to isolate PBMCs, with at least 7 million per sample. Total RNA was extracted from PBMCs with Trizol reagent, with at least 5 micrograms obtained per sample. The percentages of naive CD45RAhigh/CD27high T cells were determined by flow cytometry on a PBMC aliquot from every donor.

The chain is made from TRBV20-1 and TRBJ2-7; the D gene is perhaps TRBD1, from 6 matching bases. This sequence originates from a woman aged 70 to 79 in good health. Sequences were obtained from blood. The CDR3 protein is CSARDQTGASYEQYF. Here is the DNA: TGCAGTGCTAGAGATCAGACAGGTGCATCCTACGAGCAGTACTTC.